This T cell receptor (beta chain) was captured in a study of long-term antiretroviral therapy in people with HIV. V was pared by 4 bases and J by 4 bases, with 3 bases of the junction left unmatched. This CDR3 is 14 amino acids long. Germline V gene data show CDR1 as SEHNR and CDR2 as FQNEAQ (reference sequence). It was version v3.0 of the immunoSEQ assay that was run at survey level. Sequenced by immunoSEQ multiplex PCR; TCRdb stores in-frame clones only, minus some. The table lists fewer than 20,000 clones, roughly 80% of them singletons. The input for sequencing was unsorted PBMCs, taken 0.6 years after starting antiretroviral therapy. This sequence was found in a woman between 18 and 29 years old with HIV. V and J are TRBV7-9 and TRBJ1-5; 8 bases line up with TRBD1. DNA of the CDR3: TGTGCCAGCAGCTCGGACAGGGAAAATCAGCCCCAGCATTTT. Its protein is CASSSDRENQPQHF.